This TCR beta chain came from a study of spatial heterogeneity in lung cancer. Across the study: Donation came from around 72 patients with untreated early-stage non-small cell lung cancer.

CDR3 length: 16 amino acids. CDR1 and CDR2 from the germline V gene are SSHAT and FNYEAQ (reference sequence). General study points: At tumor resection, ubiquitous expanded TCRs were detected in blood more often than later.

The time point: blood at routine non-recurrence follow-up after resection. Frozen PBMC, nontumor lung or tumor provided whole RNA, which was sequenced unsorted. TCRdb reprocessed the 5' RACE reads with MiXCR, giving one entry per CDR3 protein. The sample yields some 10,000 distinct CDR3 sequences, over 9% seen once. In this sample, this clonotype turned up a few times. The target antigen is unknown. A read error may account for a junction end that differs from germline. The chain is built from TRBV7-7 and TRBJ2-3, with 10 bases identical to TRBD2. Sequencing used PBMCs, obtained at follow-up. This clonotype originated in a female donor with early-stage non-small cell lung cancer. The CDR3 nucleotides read TGTGCTAGCAGCTCAGGAGCGGGAGGGCCTACAGATACGCAGTATTTT. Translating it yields CASSSGAGGPTDTQYF. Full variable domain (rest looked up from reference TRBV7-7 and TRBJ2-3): GAGVSQSPRYKVTKRGQDVTLRCDPISSHATLYWYQQALGQGPEFLTYFNYEAQPDKSGLPSDRFSAERPEGSISTLTIQRTEQRDSAMYRCASSSGAGGPTDTQYFGPGTRLTVL.